The 8 T cell receptor beta chains presented below share a single source sample, sequenced in a study of tumor and adjacent non-tumor tissue in lung cancer. A modified ARM-PCR protocol with three rounds of nested PCR amplified TCRbeta. TCRdb independently ran MiXCR on the multiplex PCR reads; one entry per CDR3 protein. The table has over 110,000 distinct CDR3 sequences, approximately 66% seen once. The template was RNA from unsorted bulk tissue. Source material: lung tumor tissue. These receptors came from a man between 60 and 75 years old with small cell lung cancer.

A note on this clonotype: An end of the junction differs from the germline gene, which may be a read error. V gene TRBV20-1 combines with J gene TRBJ2-1, with D perhaps TRBD1 (5 bases). CDR3 size: 15 residues. Germline CDR1 is DFQATT and CDR2 is SNEGSKA (reference sequence). DNA for the CDR3: TGTAGTGCTAGGTCCAGCAGGGATATCAACAATGACCAGTTCTTC. Amino acids: CSARSSRDINNDQFF.

This clonotype occurred a few times. This chain links TRBV5-1 with TRBJ2-5, with 10 bases aligning to TRBD1. Germline trimming cut 3 bases from V and 6 bases from J; bases unmatched to any gene: 2. The CDR3 is 13 amino acids. Per germline, CDR1 SGHRS and CDR2 YFSETQ. This CDR3 reads CASSYDRGQTQYF. Here the CDR3 DNA reads TGCGCCAGCAGCTACGACAGGGGGCAGACCCAGTACTTC.

This clonotype was seen more than once but under ten times. The chain has TRBV6-2 or TRBV6-3 and TRBJ2-1, with 12 bases fitting TRBD2. CDR3 length: 16 residues. In germline, CDR1 is MNHEY, CDR2 SVGEGT. V trimming: 5 bases; J trimming: 8 bases; junction bases outside the gene matches: 10. CDR3 bases: TGTGCCAGCAGTCCACTGACTAGCGGGAGCTCGTATGAGCAGTTCTTC. Protein sequence: CASSPLTSGSSYEQFF.

As to this clonotype: This could be a read error, since a much larger clone is one nucleotide away. V gene TRBV6-5 combines with J gene TRBJ1-2; no reliable D call. V was clipped by 9 bases and J by 8 bases, with 13 bases between them. The CDR3 has 11 residues. Germline V gene data show CDR1 as MNHEY and CDR2 as SVGAGI. In DNA form, the CDR3 reads TGTGCCAGAAGCTACGAAGGCGGCTACACCTTC. This gives the protein CARSYEGGYTF.

As for this clonotype: A much bigger clone sits one base away, suggesting this may be a read error. The rearrangement uses TRBV13 and TRBJ2-7; D is uncertain. V lost 5 bases and J lost 5, with 7 bases in between. The CDR3 contains 11 residues. Germline-derived CDR1 and CDR2 are PRHDT and FYEKMQ (reference sequence). CDR3 residues: CASSKANEQYF. DNA for the CDR3: TGTGCCAGCAGCAAGGCCAACGAGCAGTACTTC. The variable domain in full, with the rest retrieved from reference TRBV13 and TRBJ2-7, is AAGVIQSPRHLIKEKRETATLKCYPIPRHDTVYWYQQGPGQDPQFLISFYEKMQSDKGSIPDRFSAQQFSDYHSELNMSSLELGDSALYFCASSKANEQYFGPGTRLTVT.

This chain links TRBV12-3 or TRBV12-4 with TRBJ1-5, with no clear D. The germline V and J ends were trimmed by 5 bases and 3 bases, with 11 bases remaining between them. This CDR3 spans 14 amino acids. CDR3 residues: CASSLGAVNQPQHF. CDR3 in DNA: TGTGCCAGCAGTCTGGGCGCAGTCAATCAGCCCCAGCATTTT.

Note on this clonotype: At one end, the junction sequence differs from germline, possibly due to a read error. The chain couples TRBV24-1 to TRBJ2-5, with D perhaps matching TRBD1 (6 bases). Germline CDR1 reads KGHDR; CDR2 reads SFDVKD. This CDR3 comprises 16 residues. The CDR3 protein is CAASDVGTLGRETQYF. The CDR3 DNA is TGTGCCGCCAGTGATGTCGGGACACTGGGGCGAGAGACCCAGTACTTC.

This clonotype was seen a few times. V gene TRBV10-3 combines with J gene TRBJ2-3; D is undetermined. Deletions cut 0 bases from V and 2 bases from J, with 6 bases between. From germline, CDR1 is ENHRY and CDR2 SYGVKD. The CDR3 covers 14 residues. CDR3 coding DNA: TGTGCCATCAGTGAGTCGGGCTCCACAGATACGCAGTATTTT. Amino acids: CAISESGSTDTQYF.